This note documents a single T cell receptor (beta chain) sequence. Antigen specificity is unknown. The CDR3 is 15 residues long. Trimming removed 4 bases at V and 3 bases at J, with 14 bases between. Germline assignment: CDR1 MGHRA and CDR2 YSYEKL. The data were taken from a study of cytomegalovirus exposure and HLA in healthy donors. Study-level points and caveats: Associated with cytomegalovirus, according to the listing, were approximately 160 TCR beta chains.

PCR amplification relied on 60 Vbeta primers (plus 13 Jbeta primers). This table comes from immunoSEQ multiplex PCR, and its TCRdb copy is limited to in-frame clones, with some not included. This listing includes about 170,000 clones. This sequence joins TRBV4-1 and TRBJ2-3; D call uncertain. The clonotype originates from a woman aged 60-70 years in good health and CMV-seronegative. Material for sequencing was PBMCs. The CDR3: CASSPLSLNTDTQYF. For the CDR3, the DNA is TGCGCCAGCAGCCCCCTCTCACTCAATACAGATACGCAGTATTTT.